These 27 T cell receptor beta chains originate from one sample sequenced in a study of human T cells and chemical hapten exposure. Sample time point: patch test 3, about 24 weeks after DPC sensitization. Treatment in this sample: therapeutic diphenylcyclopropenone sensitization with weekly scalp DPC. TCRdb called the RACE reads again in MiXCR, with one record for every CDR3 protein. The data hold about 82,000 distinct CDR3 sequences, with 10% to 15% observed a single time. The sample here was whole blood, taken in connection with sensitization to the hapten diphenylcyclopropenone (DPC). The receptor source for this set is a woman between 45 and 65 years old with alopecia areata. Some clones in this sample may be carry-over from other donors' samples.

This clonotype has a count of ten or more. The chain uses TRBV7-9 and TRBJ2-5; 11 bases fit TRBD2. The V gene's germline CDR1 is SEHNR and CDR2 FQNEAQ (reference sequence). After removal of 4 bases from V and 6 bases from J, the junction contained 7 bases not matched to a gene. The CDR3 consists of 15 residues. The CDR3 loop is CASSSGLADPKTQYF. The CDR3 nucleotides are TGTGCCAGCAGCTCGGGACTAGCGGACCCGAAGACCCAGTACTTC.

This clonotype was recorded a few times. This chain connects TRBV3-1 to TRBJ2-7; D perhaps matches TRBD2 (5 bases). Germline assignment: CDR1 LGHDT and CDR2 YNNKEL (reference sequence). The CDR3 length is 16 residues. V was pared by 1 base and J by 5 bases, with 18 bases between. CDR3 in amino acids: CASSQVPDSTVDEQYF. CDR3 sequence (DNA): TGTGCCAGCAGCCAAGTACCGGACTCTACTGTCGACGAGCAGTACTTC.

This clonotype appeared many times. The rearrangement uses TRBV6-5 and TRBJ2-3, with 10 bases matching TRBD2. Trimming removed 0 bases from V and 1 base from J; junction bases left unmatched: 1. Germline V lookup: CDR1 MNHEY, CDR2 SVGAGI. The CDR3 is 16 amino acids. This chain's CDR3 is CASSYSSGRGTDTQYF. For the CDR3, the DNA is TGTGCCAGCAGTTACTCCAGCGGGAGGGGCACAGATACGCAGTATTTT.

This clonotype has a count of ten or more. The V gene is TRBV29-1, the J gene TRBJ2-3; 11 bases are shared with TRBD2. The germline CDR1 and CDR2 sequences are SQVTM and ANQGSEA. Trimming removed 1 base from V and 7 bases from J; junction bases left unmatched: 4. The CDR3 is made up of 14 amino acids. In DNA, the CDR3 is TGCAGCGTTGAAGTCACTAGCGGGAGTTATACGCAGTATTTT. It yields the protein CSVEVTSGSYTQYF.

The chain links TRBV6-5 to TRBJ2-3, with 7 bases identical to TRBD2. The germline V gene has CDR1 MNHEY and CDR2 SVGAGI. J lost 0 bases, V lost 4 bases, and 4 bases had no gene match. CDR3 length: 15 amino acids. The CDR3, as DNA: TGTGCCAGCAGTTTACTAGCGACTAGCACAGATACGCAGTATTTT. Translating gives CASSLLATSTDTQYF.

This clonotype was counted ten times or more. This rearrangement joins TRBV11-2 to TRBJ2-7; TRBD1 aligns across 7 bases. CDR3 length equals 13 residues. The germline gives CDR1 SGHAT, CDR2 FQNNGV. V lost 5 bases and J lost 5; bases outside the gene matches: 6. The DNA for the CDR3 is TGTGCCAGCAGCCCGACAGGGTGGAACGAGCAGTACTTC. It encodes CASSPTGWNEQYF.

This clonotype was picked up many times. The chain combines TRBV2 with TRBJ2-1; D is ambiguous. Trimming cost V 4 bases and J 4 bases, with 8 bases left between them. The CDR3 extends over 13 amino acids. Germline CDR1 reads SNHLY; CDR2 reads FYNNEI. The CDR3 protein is CASSVVIYNEQFF. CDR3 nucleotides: TGTGCCAGCAGTGTGGTCATTTACAATGAGCAGTTCTTC. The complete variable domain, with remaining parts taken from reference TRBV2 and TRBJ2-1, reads EPEVTQTPSHQVTQMGQEVILRCVPISNHLYFYWYRQILGQKVEFLVSFYNNEISEKSEIFDDQFSVERPDGSNFTLKIRSTKLEDSAMYFCASSVVIYNEQFFGPGTRLTVL.

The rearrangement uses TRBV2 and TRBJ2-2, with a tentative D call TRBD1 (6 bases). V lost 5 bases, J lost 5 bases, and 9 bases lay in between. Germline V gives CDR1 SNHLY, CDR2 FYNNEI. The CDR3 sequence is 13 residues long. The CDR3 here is CASSPTGTGELFF. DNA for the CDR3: TGTGCCAGCAGTCCTACAGGGACCGGGGAGCTGTTTTTT.

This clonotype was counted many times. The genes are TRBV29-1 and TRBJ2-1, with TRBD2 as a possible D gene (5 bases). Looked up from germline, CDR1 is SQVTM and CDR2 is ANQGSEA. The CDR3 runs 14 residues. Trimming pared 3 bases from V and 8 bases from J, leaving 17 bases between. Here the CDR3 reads CSVDAGLSVDEQFF. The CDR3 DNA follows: TGCAGCGTTGACGCGGGCCTCAGCGTGGATGAGCAGTTCTTC.

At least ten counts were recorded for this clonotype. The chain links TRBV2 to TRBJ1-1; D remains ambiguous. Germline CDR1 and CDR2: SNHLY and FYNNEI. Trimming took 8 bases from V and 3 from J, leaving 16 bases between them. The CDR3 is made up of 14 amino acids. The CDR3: CASSSTPEYTEAFF. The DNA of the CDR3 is TGTGCCAGCTCCAGTACTCCGGAATACACTGAAGCTTTCTTT.

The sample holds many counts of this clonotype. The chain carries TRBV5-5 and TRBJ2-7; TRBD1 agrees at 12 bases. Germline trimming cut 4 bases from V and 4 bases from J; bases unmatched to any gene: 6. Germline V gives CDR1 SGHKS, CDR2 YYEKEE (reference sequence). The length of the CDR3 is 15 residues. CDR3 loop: CASSAGQGAQYEQYF. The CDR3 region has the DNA TGTGCCAGCAGCGCGGGACAGGGGGCGCAGTACGAGCAGTACTTC. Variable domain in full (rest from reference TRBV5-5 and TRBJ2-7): DAGVTQSPTHLIKTRGQQVTLRCSPISGHKSVSWYQQVLGQGPQFIFQYYEKEERGRGNFPDRFSARQFPNYSSELNVNALLLGDSALYLCASSAGQGAQYEQYFGPGTRLTVT.

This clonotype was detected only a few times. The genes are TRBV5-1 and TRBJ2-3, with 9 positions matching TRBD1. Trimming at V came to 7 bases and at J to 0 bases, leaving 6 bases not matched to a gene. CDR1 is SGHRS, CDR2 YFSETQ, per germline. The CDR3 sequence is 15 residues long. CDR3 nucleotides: TGCGCCAGCGGGACAGGGCTGTCTAGCACAGATACGCAGTATTTT. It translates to CASGTGLSSTDTQYF. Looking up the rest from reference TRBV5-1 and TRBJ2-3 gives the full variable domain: KAGVTQTPRYLIKTRGQQVTLSCSPISGHRSVSWYQQTPGQGLQFLFEYFSETQRNKGNFPGRFSGRQFSNSRSEMNVSTLELGDSALYLCASGTGLSSTDTQYFGPGTRLTVL.

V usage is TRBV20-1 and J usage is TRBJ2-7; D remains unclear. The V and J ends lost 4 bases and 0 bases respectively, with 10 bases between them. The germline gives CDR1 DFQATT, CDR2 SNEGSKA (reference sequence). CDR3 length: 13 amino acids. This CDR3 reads CSANHHSSYEQYF. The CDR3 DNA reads TGCAGTGCTAATCACCACAGCTCCTACGAGCAGTACTTC.

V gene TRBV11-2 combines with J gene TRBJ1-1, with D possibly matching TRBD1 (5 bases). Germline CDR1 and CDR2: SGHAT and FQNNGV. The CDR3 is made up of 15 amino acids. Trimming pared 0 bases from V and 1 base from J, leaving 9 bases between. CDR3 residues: CASSLDGRENTEAFF. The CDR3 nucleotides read TGTGCCAGCAGCTTAGACGGCAGGGAGAACACTGAAGCTTTCTTT.

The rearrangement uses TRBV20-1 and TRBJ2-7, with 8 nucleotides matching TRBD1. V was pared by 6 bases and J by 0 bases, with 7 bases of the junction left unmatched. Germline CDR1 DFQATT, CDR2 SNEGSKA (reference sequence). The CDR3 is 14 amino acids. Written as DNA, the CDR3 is TGCAGTGCGCTGGGGCAGGGGGCCTCCTACGAGCAGTACTTC. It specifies CSALGQGASYEQYF.

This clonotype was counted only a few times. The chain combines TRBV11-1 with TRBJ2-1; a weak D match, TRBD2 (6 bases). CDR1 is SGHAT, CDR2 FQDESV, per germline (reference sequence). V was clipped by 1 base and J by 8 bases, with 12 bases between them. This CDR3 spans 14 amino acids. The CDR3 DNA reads TGTGCCAGCAGCTTAGGGAGGGGTAAGGATGAGCAGTTCTTC. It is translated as CASSLGRGKDEQFF.

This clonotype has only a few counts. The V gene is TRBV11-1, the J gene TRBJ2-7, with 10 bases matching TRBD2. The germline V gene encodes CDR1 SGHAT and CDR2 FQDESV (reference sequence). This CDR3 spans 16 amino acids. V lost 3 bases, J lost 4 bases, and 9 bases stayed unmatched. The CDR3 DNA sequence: TGTGCCAGCAGCTTCCTGCCTAGCGGGAGTAGGTACGAGCAGTACTTC. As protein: CASSFLPSGSRYEQYF.

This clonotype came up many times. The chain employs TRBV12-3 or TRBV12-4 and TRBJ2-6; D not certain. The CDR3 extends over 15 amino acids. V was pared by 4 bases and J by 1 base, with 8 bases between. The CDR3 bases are TGTGCCAGCAGTTCTTGGGGATCTGGGGCCAACGTCCTGACTTTC. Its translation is CASSSWGSGANVLTF.

The CDR3, as DNA: TGTGCCAGCAGCACACTTCCCTACGAGCAGTACTTC. This translates into CASSTLPYEQYF. The chain is built from TRBV28 and TRBJ2-7; D remains unclear. V lost 6 bases and J lost 2, with 8 bases in between. The CDR3 contains 12 residues. Germline assignment: CDR1 MDHEN and CDR2 SYDVKM.

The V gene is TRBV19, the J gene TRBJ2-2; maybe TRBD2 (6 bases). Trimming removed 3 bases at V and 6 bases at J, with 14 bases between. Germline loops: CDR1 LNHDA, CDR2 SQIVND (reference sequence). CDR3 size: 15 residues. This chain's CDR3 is CASSIRSGGAGELFF. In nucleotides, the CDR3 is TGTGCCAGTAGTATTCGAAGCGGAGGGGCCGGGGAGCTGTTTTTT.

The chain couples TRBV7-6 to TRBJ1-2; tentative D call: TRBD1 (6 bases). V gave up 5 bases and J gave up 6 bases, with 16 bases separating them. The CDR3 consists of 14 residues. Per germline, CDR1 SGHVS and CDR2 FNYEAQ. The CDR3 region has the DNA TGTGCCAGCAGCCCTTGGACAGCAACAGATGGCTACACCTTC. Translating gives CASSPWTATDGYTF.

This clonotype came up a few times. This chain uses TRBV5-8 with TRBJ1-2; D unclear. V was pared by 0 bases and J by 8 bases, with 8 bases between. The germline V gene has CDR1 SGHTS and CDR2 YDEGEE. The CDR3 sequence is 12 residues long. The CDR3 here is CASSLDAGGYTF. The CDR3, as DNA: TGTGCCAGCAGCTTGGATGCGGGCGGCTACACCTTC.

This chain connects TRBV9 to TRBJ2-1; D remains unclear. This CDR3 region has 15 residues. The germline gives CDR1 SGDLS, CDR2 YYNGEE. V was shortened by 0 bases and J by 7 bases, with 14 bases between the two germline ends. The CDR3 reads CASSVEVSTWNEQFF. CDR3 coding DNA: TGTGCCAGCAGCGTAGAGGTTAGCACCTGGAATGAGCAGTTCTTC.

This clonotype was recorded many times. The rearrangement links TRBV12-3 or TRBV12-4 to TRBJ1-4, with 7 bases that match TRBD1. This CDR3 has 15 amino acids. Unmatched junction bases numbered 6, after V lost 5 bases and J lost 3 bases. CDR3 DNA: TGTGCCAGCAGTCGACAGGGTCTTTCTAATGAAAAACTGTTTTTT. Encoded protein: CASSRQGLSNEKLFF.

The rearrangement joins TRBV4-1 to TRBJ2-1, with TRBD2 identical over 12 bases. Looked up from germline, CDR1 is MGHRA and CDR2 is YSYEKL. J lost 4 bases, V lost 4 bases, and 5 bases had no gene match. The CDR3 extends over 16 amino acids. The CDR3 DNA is TGCGCCAGCAGCCCGCTAGCGGGAGGGAATTACAATGAGCAGTTCTTC. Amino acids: CASSPLAGGNYNEQFF.

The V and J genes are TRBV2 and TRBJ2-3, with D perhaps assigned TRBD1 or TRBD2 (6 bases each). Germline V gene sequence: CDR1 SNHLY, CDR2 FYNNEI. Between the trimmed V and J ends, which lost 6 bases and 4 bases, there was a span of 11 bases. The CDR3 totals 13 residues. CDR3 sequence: CASRGGIPDTQYF. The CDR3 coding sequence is TGTGCCAGCAGAGGGGGGATTCCAGATACGCAGTATTTT.

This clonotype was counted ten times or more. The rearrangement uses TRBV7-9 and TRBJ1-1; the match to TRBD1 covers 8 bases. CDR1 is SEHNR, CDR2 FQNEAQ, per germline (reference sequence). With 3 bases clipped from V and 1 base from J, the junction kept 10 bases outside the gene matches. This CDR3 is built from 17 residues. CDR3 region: CASSFSTGTGRNTEAFF. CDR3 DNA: TGTGCCAGCAGCTTTAGCACCGGGACAGGAAGGAACACTGAAGCTTTCTTT.